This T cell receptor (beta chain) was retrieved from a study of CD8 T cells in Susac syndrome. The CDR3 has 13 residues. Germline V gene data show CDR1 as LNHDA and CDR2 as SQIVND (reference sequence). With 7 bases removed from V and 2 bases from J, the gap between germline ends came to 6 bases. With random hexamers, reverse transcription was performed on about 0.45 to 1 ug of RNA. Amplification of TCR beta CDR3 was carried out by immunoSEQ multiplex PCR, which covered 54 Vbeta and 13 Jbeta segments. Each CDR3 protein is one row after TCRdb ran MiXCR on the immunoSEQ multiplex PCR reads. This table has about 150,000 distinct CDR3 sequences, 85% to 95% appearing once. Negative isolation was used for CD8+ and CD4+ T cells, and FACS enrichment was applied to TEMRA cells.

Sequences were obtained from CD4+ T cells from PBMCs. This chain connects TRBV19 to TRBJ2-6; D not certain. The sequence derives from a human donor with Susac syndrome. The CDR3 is CASKGTGANVLTF. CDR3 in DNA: TGTGCCAGTAAAGGGACTGGGGCCAACGTCCTGACTTTC.